The present T cell receptor beta chain was sequenced within a study of T cells after yellow fever vaccination. The CDR3 loop spans 15 amino acids. V was clipped by 10 bases and J by 5 bases, with 20 bases between them. Germline V CDR1 and CDR2: KGHDR, SFDVKD. MiXCR, run by TCRdb on the 5' RACE reads, gives a single entry per CDR3 protein. The top ten clones hold 15% to 20% of a sample with hundreds of thousands of distinct CDR3 sequences, 18% of them seen once. This clonotype has just a few counts. This sample comprised PBMCs, obtained before the yellow fever booster vaccination. The chain couples TRBV24-1 to TRBJ2-1; D might be TRBD1 (6 bases). The TCR was taken from a young man who received the YFV17D yellow fever vaccine. CDR3 region: CATSSRTDIHNEQFF. CDR3 nucleotide sequence: TGTGCCACTAGTTCTCGGACAGACATACACAATGAGCAGTTCTTC.